Below are 16 T cell receptor beta chains sequenced from a single sample in a study of blood T cell repertoires in COVID-19. Libraries were prepared by immunoSEQ multiplex PCR; TCRdb keeps only in-frame clonotypes and omits some of them. The sample has some 400,000 clones, more than 75% seen once; the top ten hold more than 9%. Sequenced sample: peripheral blood. The receptors come from a woman aged 25 to 39 with COVID-19, enrolled during active disease.

V usage is TRBV4-3 and J usage is TRBJ2-3; no clear D. V was cut by 0 bases and J by 2 bases, with 9 bases left in between. The CDR3 runs 15 residues. Germline-derived CDR1 and CDR2 are LGHNA and YSLEER. The CDR3 protein is CASSQDRFPTDTQYF. For the CDR3, the DNA is TGCGCCAGCAGCCAAGACCGGTTTCCCACAGATACGCAGTATTTT.

V and J are TRBV6-5 and TRBJ1-6; 8 bases map to TRBD1. J gave up 5 bases and V 8 bases, and 5 bases lay outside the gene matches. The germline CDR1 and CDR2 sequences are MNHEY and SVGAGI. The CDR3 has 14 amino acids. Written as DNA, the CDR3 is TGTGCCAGCTCTAGGGACAGGAATAATTCACCCCTCCACTTT. It yields the protein CASSRDRNNSPLHF.

This clone has only one observation. The chain carries TRBV4-1 and TRBJ2-5, with D possibly being TRBD1 (5 bases). V lost 1 base and J 1 base, leaving 16 bases between the germline ends. The CDR3 contains 17 residues. CDR1 and CDR2 (germline): MGHRA, YSYEKL. The CDR3 loop is CASSQGPGHRLQETQYF. CDR3 nucleotide sequence: TGCGCCAGCAGCCAAGGACCCGGACACCGACTCCAAGAGACCCAGTACTTC.

This clone was seen just once. The CDR3 sequence: CASSPTGRYTNEQFF. CDR3 bases: TGTGCCAGCAGCCCCACCGGGAGATATACAAATGAGCAGTTCTTC. This chain joins TRBV7-8 and TRBJ2-1; the D gene is possibly TRBD2 (6 bases). Per the germline V gene, CDR1 is SGHVS and CDR2 is FQNEAQ. This CDR3 spans 15 amino acids. Deletions cut 5 bases from V and 7 bases from J, with 18 bases between.

The gene calls are TRBV27 and TRBJ1-6, with a possible D match to TRBD1 (5 bases). Germline V CDR1 and CDR2: MNHEY, SMNVEV (reference sequence). This CDR3 contains 14 residues. V shed 5 bases and J shed 5 bases, with 10 bases lying between them. CDR3 DNA sequence: TGTGCCAGCAGTCCGACAGAAAATAATTCACCCCTCCACTTT. Its protein product is CASSPTENNSPLHF.

This chain uses TRBV7-2 with TRBJ2-1, with 11 bases identical to TRBD1. Germline lookup yields CDR1 SGHTA and CDR2 FQGNSA. The CDR3 loop spans 16 amino acids. V lost 5 bases, J lost 7 bases, and 10 bases stayed unmatched. CDR3 DNA sequence: TGTGCCAGCAGCGGACAGGGGGCAGTTAGAGGTAATGAGCAGTTCTTC. Its protein product is CASSGQGAVRGNEQFF.

The chain employs TRBV9 and TRBJ1-3, with TRBD1 matching over 10 bases. Germline V gives CDR1 SGDLS, CDR2 YYNGEE. The CDR3 totals 18 residues. V shed 4 bases and J 1 base; nucleotides not matched to a gene: 11. CDR3: CASSLSGTGERSGNTIYF. The CDR3 DNA follows: TGTGCCAGCAGCCTTTCCGGGACAGGGGAGAGATCTGGAAACACCATATATTTT. Full variable domain (outside the CDR3, taken from reference TRBV9 and TRBJ1-3): DSGVTQTPKHLITATGQRVTLRCSPRSGDLSVYWYQQSLDQGLQFLIQYYNGEERAKGNILERFSAQQFPDLHSELNLSSLELGDSALYFCASSLSGTGERSGNTIYFGEGSWLTVV.

This clone was recorded a few times. The CDR3 DNA reads TGTGCCAGCAGCAAGGTGACAGGGGTTGACAAAAACATTCAGTACTTC. Residues: CASSKVTGVDKNIQYF. The genes are TRBV21-1 and TRBJ2-4; the table's D call, TRBD1, has no DNA check behind it. TRBV21-1 is reported as a pseudogene. The CDR3 is 16 amino acids.

Only a few counts were recorded for this clone. The gene calls are TRBV9 and TRBJ1-6, with 8 nucleotides matching TRBD1. V was clipped by 0 bases and J by 7 bases; unmatched bases: 0. The CDR3 is 14 residues long. In germline, CDR1 is SGDLS, CDR2 YYNGEE. CDR3 amino acids: CASSVGQGNSPLHF. CDR3 nucleotide sequence: TGTGCCAGCAGCGTAGGACAGGGGAATTCACCCCTCCACTTT.

The chain combines TRBV6-1 with TRBJ1-5, with TRBD1 identical over 10 bases. V lost 2 bases to trimming and J lost 4 bases; unmatched junction nucleotides: 5. The CDR3 spans 16 residues. Germline V gives CDR1 MNHNS, CDR2 SASEGT. CDR3 sequence: CASSERQGAINQPQHF. DNA for the CDR3: TGTGCCAGCAGTGAAAGACAGGGGGCGATAAATCAGCCCCAGCATTTT.

V gene TRBV5-1 combines with J gene TRBJ2-5; the D gene is possibly TRBD2 (7 bases). CDR3 size: 14 residues. Trimming shortened V by 5 bases and J by 2 bases, and 13 bases separated the two germline ends. CDR1 is SGHRS and CDR2 is YFSETQ in the germline V gene. CDR3 residues: CASRWGGGQETQYF. For the CDR3, the DNA is TGCGCCAGCAGGTGGGGAGGGGGACAAGAGACCCAGTACTTC.

The chain joins TRBV19 to TRBJ1-5; D unclear. The CDR3 sequence is 18 residues long. Trimming removed 3 bases at V and 1 base at J, with 19 bases between. Germline CDR1 and CDR2: LNHDA and SQIVND (reference sequence). The CDR3 bases are TGTGCCAGTAGTATTCTGGGTGGGCCACGAGGGAGCAATCAGCCCCAGCATTTT. This sequence encodes CASSILGGPRGSNQPQHF. The entire variable domain, with the rest obtained from reference TRBV19 and TRBJ1-5, is as follows: DGGITQSPKYLFRKEGQNVTLSCEQNLNHDAMYWYRQDPGQGLRLIYYSQIVNDFQKGDIAEGYSVSREKKESFPLTVTSAQKNPTAFYLCASSILGGPRGSNQPQHFGDGTRLSIL.

Notes on this clone: The same CDR3 arises from other DNA sequences in this sample as well. The chain couples TRBV5-1 to TRBJ1-3; maybe TRBD1 (5 bases). From germline, CDR1 is SGHRS and CDR2 YFSETQ. Trimming shortened V by 0 bases and J by 1 base, and 11 bases separated the two germline ends. This CDR3 is built from 16 residues. The CDR3 is CASSLVGGTSGNTIYF. The CDR3, as DNA: TGCGCCAGCAGCTTGGTCGGCGGGACTTCTGGAAACACCATATATTTT.

The chain is built from TRBV21-1 and TRBJ1-1; the D segment call TRBD1 is taken from the table without a DNA check. TRBV21-1 is marked as a pseudogene. There are 17 residues in the CDR3. Written as DNA, the CDR3 is TGTGCCAGCAGCAAAGGGACAGGGGGCCTCAGGAACACTGAAGCTTTCTTT. Protein product: CASSKGTGGLRNTEAFF.

The rearrangement uses TRBV5-6 and TRBJ1-1; D possibly corresponds to TRBD1 (6 bases). Trimming removed 3 bases from V and 0 bases from J, with 12 bases in between. The germline V gene encodes CDR1 SGHDT and CDR2 YYEEEE. This CDR3 has 15 amino acids. The CDR3 coding sequence is TGTGCCAGCAGCTCGATGGACAGAATGAACACTGAAGCTTTCTTT. Its translation: CASSSMDRMNTEAFF.

This clone is a singleton in its sample. The chain joins TRBV11-2 to TRBJ2-1, with 10 bases aligning to TRBD2. The germline CDR1 and CDR2 sequences are SGHAT and FQNNGV. The CDR3 is made up of 15 amino acids. Germline trimming cut 5 bases from V and 10 bases from J; bases unmatched to any gene: 11. DNA of the CDR3: TGTGCCAGCAGCATTACAGCGGGAGGGCCCGGAGAGCAGTTCTTC. It is translated as CASSITAGGPGEQFF.